This TCR beta chain was retrieved from a study of T-cell memory formation after mild COVID-19. Trimming cost V 4 bases and J 7 bases, with 17 bases left between them. There are 15 residues in the CDR3. Germline V gene sequence: CDR1 KGHDR, CDR2 SFDVKD. Whole-study findings and limits: CD4/CD8 balance held among clones contracting day 15 to 85, and later expanders leaned CD4+. Some clones that responded were present in memory (sampled pre-infection), which suggests cross-reactive memory joined.

This clonotype was seen a handful of times. The antigen is undetermined. Constant-segment primers were used for 5'RACE, and the resulting TCR alpha and TCR beta cDNA libraries carried sample barcodes and UMIs. TCRdb re-called the 5' RACE reads with MiXCR, one entry per CDR3 protein. Of about 430,000 distinct CDR3 sequences listed, 18% are singletons. The rearrangement uses TRBV24-1 and TRBJ2-3, with a possible D match to TRBD2 (6 bases). The material sequenced was PBMCs or a T cell subset sorted from them (not recorded which). The sequence was collected from a man aged 18-30 years who had mild COVID-19 (a few samples of this study predate the infection). Cell type and time point are not known. Written as DNA, the CDR3 is TGTGCCACCAGTGACCCCCGCACGGAGGGGCATACGCAGTATTTT. This encodes CATSDPRTEGHTQYF.